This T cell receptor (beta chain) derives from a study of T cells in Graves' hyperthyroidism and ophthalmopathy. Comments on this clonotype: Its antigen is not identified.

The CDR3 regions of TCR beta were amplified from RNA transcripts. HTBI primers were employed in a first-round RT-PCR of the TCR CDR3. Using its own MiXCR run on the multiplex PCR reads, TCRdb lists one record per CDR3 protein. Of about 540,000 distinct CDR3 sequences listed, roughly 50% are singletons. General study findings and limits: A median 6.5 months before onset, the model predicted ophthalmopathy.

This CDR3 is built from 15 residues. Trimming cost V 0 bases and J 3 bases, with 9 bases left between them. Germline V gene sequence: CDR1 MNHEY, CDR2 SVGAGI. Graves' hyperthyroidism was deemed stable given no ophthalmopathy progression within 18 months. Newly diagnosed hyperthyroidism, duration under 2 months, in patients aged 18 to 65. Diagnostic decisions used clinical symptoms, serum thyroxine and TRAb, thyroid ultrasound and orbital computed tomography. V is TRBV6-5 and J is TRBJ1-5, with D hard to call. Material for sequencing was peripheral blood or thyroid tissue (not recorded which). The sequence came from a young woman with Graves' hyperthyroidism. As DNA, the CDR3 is TGTGCCAGCAGTTACTCCGTGGGAACCAATCAGCCCCAGCATTTT. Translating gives CASSYSVGTNQPQHF.